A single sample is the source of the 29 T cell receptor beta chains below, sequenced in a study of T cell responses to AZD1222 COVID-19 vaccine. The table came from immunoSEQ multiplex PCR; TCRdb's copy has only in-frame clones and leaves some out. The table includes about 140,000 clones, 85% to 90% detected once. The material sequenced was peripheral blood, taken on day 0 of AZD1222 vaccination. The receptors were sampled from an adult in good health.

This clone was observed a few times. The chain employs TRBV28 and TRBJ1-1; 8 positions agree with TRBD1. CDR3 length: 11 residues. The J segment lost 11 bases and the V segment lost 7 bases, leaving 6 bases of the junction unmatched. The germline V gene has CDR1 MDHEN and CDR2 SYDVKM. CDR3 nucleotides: TGTGCCAGCATCTACAGGGGGGTCGCTTTCTTT. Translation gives CASIYRGVAFF.

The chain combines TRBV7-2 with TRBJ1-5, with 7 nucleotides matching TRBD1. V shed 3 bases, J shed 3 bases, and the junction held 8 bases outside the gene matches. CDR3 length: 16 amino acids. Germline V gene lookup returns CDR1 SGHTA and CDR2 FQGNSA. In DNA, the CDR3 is TGTGCCAGCAGCTTTGAGGGGGCGGGGAACAATCAGCCCCAGCATTTT. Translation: CASSFEGAGNNQPQHF.

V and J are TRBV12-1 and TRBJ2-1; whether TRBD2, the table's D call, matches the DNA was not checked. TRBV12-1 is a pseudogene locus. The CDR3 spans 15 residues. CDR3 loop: CASSPKTFAGNEQFF. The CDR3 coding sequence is TGTGCCAGCAGCCCCAAAACCTTCGCGGGCAATGAGCAGTTCTTC.

The CDR3 protein is CASSYPALNQPQHF. The CDR3 coding sequence is TGTGCCAGCAGTTATCCGGCCTTGAATCAGCCCCAGCATTTT. The chain couples TRBV6-2 or TRBV6-3 to TRBJ1-5; D not resolved. Looked up from germline, CDR1 is MNHEY and CDR2 is SVGEGT. The CDR3 is 14 amino acids. V lost 3 bases and J lost 4, with 10 bases in between.

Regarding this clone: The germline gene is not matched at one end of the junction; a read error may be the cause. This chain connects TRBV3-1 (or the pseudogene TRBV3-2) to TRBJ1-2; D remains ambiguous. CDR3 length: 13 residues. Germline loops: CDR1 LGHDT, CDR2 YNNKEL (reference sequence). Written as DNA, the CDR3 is TGTGCCAGCAGTCAAGGGTTAAACTATGGCTACACCTTC. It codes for CASSQGLNYGYTF.

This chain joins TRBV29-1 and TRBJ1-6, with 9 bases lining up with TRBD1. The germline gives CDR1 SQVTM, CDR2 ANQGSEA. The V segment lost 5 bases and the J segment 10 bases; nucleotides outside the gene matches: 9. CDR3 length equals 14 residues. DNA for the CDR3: TGCAGCGTTTCTTCGGGGACAGGGAACTCACCCCTCCACTTT. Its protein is CSVSSGTGNSPLHF.

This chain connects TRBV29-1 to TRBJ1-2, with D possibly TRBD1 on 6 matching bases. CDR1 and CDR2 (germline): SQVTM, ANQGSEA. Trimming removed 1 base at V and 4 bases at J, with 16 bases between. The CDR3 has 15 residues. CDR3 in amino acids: CSVEAWDTSLYGYTF. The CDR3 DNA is TGCAGCGTTGAAGCTTGGGACACCTCTCTCTATGGCTACACCTTC.

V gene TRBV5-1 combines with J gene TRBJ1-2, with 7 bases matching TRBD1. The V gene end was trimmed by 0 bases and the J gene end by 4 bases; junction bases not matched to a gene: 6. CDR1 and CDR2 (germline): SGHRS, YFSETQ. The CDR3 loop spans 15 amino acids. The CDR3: CASSLEGGRSYGYTF. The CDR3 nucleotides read TGCGCCAGCAGCTTGGAAGGGGGCAGGTCCTATGGCTACACCTTC. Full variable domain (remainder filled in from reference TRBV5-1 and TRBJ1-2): KAGVTQTPRYLIKTRGQQVTLSCSPISGHRSVSWYQQTPGQGLQFLFEYFSETQRNKGNFPGRFSGRQFSNSRSEMNVSTLELGDSALYLCASSLEGGRSYGYTFGSGTRLTVV.

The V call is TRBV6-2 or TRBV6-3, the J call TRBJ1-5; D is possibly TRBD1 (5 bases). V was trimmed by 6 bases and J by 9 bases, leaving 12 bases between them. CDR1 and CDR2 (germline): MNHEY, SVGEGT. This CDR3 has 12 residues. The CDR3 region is CASSLREAPQHF. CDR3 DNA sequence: TGTGCCAGCAGCCTCAGGGAGGCGCCCCAGCATTTT.

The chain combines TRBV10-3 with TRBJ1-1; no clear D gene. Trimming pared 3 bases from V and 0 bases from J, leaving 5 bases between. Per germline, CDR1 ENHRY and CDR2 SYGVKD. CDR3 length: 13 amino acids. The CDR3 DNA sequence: TGTGCCATCAGTGAATCTCTGAACACTGAAGCTTTCTTT. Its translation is CAISESLNTEAFF.

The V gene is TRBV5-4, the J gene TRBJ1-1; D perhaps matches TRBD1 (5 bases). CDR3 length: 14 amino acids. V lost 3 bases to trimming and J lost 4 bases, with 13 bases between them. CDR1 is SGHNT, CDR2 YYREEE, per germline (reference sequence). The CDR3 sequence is CASSSSRVTTEAFF. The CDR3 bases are TGTGCCAGCAGCTCTTCCAGGGTGACCACTGAAGCTTTCTTT.

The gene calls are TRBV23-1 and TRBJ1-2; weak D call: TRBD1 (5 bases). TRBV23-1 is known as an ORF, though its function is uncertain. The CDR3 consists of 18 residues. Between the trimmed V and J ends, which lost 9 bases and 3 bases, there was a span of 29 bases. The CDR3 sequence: CARLSPARGASKDYGYTF. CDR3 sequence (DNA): TGCGCCAGATTGTCCCCCGCTAGGGGCGCCTCGAAGGACTATGGCTACACCTTC.

The CDR3 protein is CASRTTGQGAGGYTF. The DNA of the CDR3 is TGTGCCAGCAGGACTACGGGACAGGGGGCGGGTGGCTACACCTTC. The chain recombines TRBV5-4 with TRBJ1-2; 12 nucleotides align to TRBD1. Germline V lookup: CDR1 SGHNT, CDR2 YYREEE (reference sequence). The CDR3 totals 15 residues. V was pared by 5 bases and J by 7 bases, with 9 bases of the junction left unmatched.

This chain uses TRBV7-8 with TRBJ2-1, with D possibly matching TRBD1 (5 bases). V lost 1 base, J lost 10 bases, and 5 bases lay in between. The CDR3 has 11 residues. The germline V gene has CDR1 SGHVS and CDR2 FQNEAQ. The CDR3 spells CASSLEGEQFF. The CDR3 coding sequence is TGTGCCAGCAGCTTAGAGGGGGAGCAGTTCTTC.

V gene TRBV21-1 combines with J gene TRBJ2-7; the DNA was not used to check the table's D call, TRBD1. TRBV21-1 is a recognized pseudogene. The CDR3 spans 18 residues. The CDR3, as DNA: TGTGCCAGCAGCATGGAACCGGGACAGGGGTATAGATTATACGAGCAGTACTTC. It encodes CASSMEPGQGYRLYEQYF.

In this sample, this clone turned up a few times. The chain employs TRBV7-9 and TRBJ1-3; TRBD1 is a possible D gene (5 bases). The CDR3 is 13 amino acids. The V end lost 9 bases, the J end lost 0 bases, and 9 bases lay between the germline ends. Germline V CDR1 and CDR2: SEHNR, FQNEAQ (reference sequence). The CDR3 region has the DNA TGTGCCAGGGGGGACCGCTCTGGAAACACCATATATTTT. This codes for CARGDRSGNTIYF.

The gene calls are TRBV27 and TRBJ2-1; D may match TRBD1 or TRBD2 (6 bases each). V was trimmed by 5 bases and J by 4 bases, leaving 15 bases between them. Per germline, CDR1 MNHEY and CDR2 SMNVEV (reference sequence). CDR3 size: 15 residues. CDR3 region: CASSPTGAKYNEQFF. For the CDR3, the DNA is TGTGCCAGCAGTCCCACGGGGGCGAAATACAATGAGCAGTTCTTC.

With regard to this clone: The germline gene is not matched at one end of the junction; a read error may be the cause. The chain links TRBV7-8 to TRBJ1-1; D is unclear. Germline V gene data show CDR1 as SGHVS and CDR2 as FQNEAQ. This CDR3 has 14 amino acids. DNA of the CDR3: TGTGCCAGCAGCTTAGTCCTTGAGGGCCAGTCTCGCCGGTTT. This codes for CASSLVLEGQSRRF.

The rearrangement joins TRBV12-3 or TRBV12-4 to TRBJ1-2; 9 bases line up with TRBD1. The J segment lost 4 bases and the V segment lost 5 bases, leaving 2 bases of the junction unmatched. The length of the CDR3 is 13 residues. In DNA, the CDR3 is TGTGCCAGCAGTCCGGGACAGGGCTATGGCTACACCTTC. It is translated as CASSPGQGYGYTF.

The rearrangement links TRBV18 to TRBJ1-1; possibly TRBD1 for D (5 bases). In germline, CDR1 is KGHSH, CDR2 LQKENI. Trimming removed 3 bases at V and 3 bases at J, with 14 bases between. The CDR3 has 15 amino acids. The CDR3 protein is CASSPDMGRDTEAFF. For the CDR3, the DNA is TGTGCCAGCTCACCCGACATGGGGCGAGACACTGAAGCTTTCTTT.

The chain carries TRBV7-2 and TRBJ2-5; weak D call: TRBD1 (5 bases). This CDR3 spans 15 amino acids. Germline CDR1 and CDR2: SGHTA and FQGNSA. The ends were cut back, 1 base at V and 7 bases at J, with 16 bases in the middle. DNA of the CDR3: TGTGCCAGCAGCTTAGATCCCGCAGGGTCTGGGACCCAGTACTTC. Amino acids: CASSLDPAGSGTQYF.

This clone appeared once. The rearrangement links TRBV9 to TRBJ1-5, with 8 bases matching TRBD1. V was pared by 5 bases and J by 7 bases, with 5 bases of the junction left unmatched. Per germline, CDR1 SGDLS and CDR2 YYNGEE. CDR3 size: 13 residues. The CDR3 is CASSETGDQPQHF. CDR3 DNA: TGTGCCAGCAGTGAGACAGGGGACCAGCCCCAGCATTTT. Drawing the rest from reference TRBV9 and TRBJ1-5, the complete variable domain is DSGVTQTPKHLITATGQRVTLRCSPRSGDLSVYWYQQSLDQGLQFLIQYYNGEERAKGNILERFSAQQFPDLHSELNLSSLELGDSALYFCASSETGDQPQHFGDGTRLSIL.

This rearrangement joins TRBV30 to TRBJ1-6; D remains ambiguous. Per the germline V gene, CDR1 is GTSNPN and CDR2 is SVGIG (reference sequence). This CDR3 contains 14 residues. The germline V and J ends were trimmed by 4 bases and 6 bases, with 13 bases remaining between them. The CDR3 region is CAWNPSHGNSPLHF. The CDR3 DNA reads TGTGCCTGGAATCCGTCCCATGGTAATTCACCCCTCCACTTT.

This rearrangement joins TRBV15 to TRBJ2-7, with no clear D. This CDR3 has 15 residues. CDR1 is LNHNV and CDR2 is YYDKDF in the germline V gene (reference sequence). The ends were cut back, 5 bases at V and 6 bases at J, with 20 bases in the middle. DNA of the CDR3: TGTGCCACCAGCTCCCGGGCCGCCAAATCATCCGAGCAGTACTTC. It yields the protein CATSSRAAKSSEQYF.

The CDR3 DNA is TGCAGCACCACCGGGACTAGTCTATTTGGTGAGCAGTTCTTC. Its translation: CSTTGTSLFGEQFF. J is TRBJ2-1 and V is TRBV29-1, with TRBD2 identical over 8 bases. Germline CDR1 reads SQVTM; CDR2 reads ANQGSEA. V was pared by 8 bases and J by 9 bases, with 15 bases of the junction left unmatched. The CDR3 has 14 amino acids.

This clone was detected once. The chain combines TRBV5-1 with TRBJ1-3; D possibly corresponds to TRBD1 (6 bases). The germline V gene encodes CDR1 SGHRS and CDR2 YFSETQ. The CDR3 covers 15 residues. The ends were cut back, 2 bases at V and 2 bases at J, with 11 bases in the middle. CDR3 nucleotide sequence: TGCGCCAGCAGCTTAGGACAGACCACTGGAAACACCATATATTTT. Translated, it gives CASSLGQTTGNTIYF. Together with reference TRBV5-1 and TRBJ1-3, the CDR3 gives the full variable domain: KAGVTQTPRYLIKTRGQQVTLSCSPISGHRSVSWYQQTPGQGLQFLFEYFSETQRNKGNFPGRFSGRQFSNSRSEMNVSTLELGDSALYLCASSLGQTTGNTIYFGEGSWLTVV.

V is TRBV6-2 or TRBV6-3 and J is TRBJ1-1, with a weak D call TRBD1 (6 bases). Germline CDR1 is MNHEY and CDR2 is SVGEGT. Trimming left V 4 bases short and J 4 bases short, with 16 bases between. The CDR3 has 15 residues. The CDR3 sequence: CASSFPQGQGTEAFF. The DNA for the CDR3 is TGTGCCAGCAGTTTCCCCCAGGGGCAAGGCACTGAAGCTTTCTTT.

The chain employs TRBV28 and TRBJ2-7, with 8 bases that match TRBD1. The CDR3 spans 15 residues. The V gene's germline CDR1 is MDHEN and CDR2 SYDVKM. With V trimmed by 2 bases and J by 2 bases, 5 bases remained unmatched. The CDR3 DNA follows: TGTGCCAGCAGTTTAACGGACAGGGATGCCTACGAGCAGTACTTC. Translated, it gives CASSLTDRDAYEQYF.

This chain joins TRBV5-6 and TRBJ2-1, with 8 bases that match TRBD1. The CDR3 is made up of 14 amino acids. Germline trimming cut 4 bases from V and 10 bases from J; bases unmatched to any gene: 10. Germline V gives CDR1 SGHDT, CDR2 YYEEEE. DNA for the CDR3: TGTGCCAGCAGCGTCCGGGACAGGACAATGGAGCAGTTCTTC. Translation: CASSVRDRTMEQFF.